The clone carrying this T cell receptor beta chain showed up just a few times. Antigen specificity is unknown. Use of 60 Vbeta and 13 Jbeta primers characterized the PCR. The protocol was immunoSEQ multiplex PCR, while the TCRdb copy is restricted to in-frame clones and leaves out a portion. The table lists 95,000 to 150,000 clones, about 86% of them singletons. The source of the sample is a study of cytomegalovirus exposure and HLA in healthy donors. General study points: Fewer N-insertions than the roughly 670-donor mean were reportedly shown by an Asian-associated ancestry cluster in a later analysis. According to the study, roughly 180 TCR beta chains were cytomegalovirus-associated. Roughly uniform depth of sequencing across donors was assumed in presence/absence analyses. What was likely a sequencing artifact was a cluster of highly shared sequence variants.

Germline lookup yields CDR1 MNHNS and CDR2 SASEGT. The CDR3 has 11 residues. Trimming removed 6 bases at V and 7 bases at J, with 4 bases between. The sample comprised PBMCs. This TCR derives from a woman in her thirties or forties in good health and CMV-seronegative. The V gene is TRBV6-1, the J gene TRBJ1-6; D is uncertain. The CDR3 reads CASRTNSPLHF. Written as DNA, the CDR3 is TGTGCCAGCAGGACAAATTCACCCCTCCACTTT.